These 3 T cell receptor beta chains came from one sample sequenced in a study of cytotoxic CD8 clonotypes in ibrutinib-treated CLL. Only in-frame clones appear in the TCRdb table, and some are missing; sequencing was by immunoSEQ multiplex PCR. Of approximately 30,000 clones listed, almost 70% are singletons. This material consisted of PBMCs, taken after 24 months of ibrutinib treatment. The receptors stem from a human donor with chronic lymphocytic leukemia.

The chain combines TRBV9 with TRBJ2-3, with TRBD2 identical over 11 bases. Germline V gene sequence: CDR1 SGDLS, CDR2 YYNGEE. Trimming cost V 2 bases and J 5 bases; bases outside gene matches: 10. There are 17 residues in the CDR3. CDR3 in amino acids: CASSVGNLAGGGDTQYF. Written as DNA, the CDR3 is TGTGCCAGCAGCGTGGGGAACCTAGCGGGGGGCGGAGATACGCAGTATTTT.

The chain carries TRBV9 and TRBJ2-3; D is perhaps TRBD2 (6 bases). Germline CDR1 and CDR2: SGDLS and YYNGEE. Deletions cut 3 bases from V and 2 bases from J, with 7 bases between. The CDR3 has 13 amino acids. CDR3 region: CASSGGVTDTQYF. CDR3 bases: TGTGCCAGCAGCGGGGGGGTCACAGATACGCAGTATTTT.

This chain links TRBV27 with TRBJ1-5, with D possibly matching TRBD1 (5 bases). This CDR3 contains 14 residues. CDR1 is MNHEY and CDR2 is SMNVEV in the germline V gene (reference sequence). Between the trimmed V and J ends, which lost 3 bases and 4 bases, there was a span of 10 bases. This chain's CDR3 is CASSFSGQNQPQHF. CDR3 bases: TGTGCCAGCAGTTTCTCGGGGCAGAATCAGCCCCAGCATTTT.